These 22 T cell receptor beta chains came from one sample sequenced in a study of cytomegalovirus exposure and HLA in healthy donors. 60 Vbeta and 13 Jbeta primers were used in PCR. Clones were sequenced by immunoSEQ multiplex PCR, and TCRdb holds only the in-frame ones, with some missing. This sample has roughly 180,000 clones, with about 9% found just once. The sequencing sample was made of PBMCs. The receptors come from a woman aged 30 to 39 in good health and CMV-seropositive.

This clone was seen more than once but under ten times. This sequence joins TRBV7-8 and TRBJ2-7; 7 bases align to TRBD2. The CDR3 has 15 amino acids. The J segment lost 4 bases and the V segment lost 5 bases, leaving 11 bases of the junction unmatched. Germline CDR1 reads SGHVS; CDR2 reads FQNEAQ. DNA of the CDR3: TGTGCCAGCAGCCATCAGCCAGCGGGGCGATACGAGCAGTACTTC. Protein sequence: CASSHQPAGRYEQYF. Together with reference TRBV7-8 and TRBJ2-7, the CDR3 gives the full variable domain: GAGVSQSPRYKVAKRGQDVALRCDPISGHVSLFWYQQALGQGPEFLTYFQNEAQLDKSGLPSDRFFAERPEGSVSTLKIQRTQQEDSAVYLCASSHQPAGRYEQYFGPGTRLTVT.

This clone came up a few times. J is TRBJ1-1 and V is TRBV15; 9 bases align to TRBD1. Looked up from germline, CDR1 is LNHNV and CDR2 is YYDKDF (reference sequence). The V and J ends lost 5 bases and 3 bases, in that order; junction bases with no gene match: 4. This CDR3 region has 14 residues. The CDR3, as DNA: TGTGCCACCAGCTTATGGGACAGGGACACTGAAGCTTTCTTT. This translates into CATSLWDRDTEAFF.

This sequence joins TRBV6-5 and TRBJ2-7; tentative D call: TRBD2 (5 bases). The CDR3 has 14 residues. Germline V gene lookup returns CDR1 MNHEY and CDR2 SVGAGI. The V end lost 6 bases, the J end lost 5 bases, and 17 bases lay between the germline ends. CDR3 bases: TGTGCCAGCAGGCCGGGAAAGGCGGTCCACGAGCAGTACTTC. Translated: CASRPGKAVHEQYF.

This clone was observed a few times. V usage is TRBV2 and J usage is TRBJ1-5; maybe TRBD1 (5 bases). The length of the CDR3 is 17 residues. Trimming removed 6 bases at V and 1 base at J, with 19 bases between. Germline V lookup: CDR1 SNHLY, CDR2 FYNNEI. DNA of the CDR3: TGTGCCAGCAGGGGGGGGATCGGCAAGTGGAGCAATCAGCCCCAGCATTTT. It encodes CASRGGIGKWSNQPQHF. The full variable domain, in which reference TRBV2 and TRBJ1-5 provide the parts outside the CDR3, is EPEVTQTPSHQVTQMGQEVILRCVPISNHLYFYWYRQILGQKVEFLVSFYNNEISEKSEIFDDQFSVERPDGSNFTLKIRSTKLEDSAMYFCASRGGIGKWSNQPQHFGDGTRLSIL.

V is TRBV2 and J is TRBJ2-1; D remains unclear. V was shortened by 7 bases and J by 2 bases, with 12 bases between the two germline ends. There are 14 residues in the CDR3. The germline V gene has CDR1 SNHLY and CDR2 FYNNEI. CDR3 coding DNA: TGTGCCAGCAAAAATGTAGAAGCCTACAATGAGCAGTTCTTC. As protein: CASKNVEAYNEQFF. Using reference TRBV2 and TRBJ2-1 for the parts outside the CDR3, the full variable domain is EPEVTQTPSHQVTQMGQEVILRCVPISNHLYFYWYRQILGQKVEFLVSFYNNEISEKSEIFDDQFSVERPDGSNFTLKIRSTKLEDSAMYFCASKNVEAYNEQFFGPGTRLTVL.

This clone was seen more than once but under ten times. This sequence joins TRBV7-2 and TRBJ2-1; 7 bases align to TRBD2. The CDR3 is 15 residues long. The germline CDR1 and CDR2 sequences are SGHTA and FQGNSA. The J segment lost 1 base and the V segment lost 3 bases, leaving 3 bases of the junction unmatched. CDR3 amino acids: CASSLRRESYNEQFF. The CDR3 bases are TGTGCCAGCAGCTTGAGGCGGGAGTCCTACAATGAGCAGTTCTTC.

The genes are TRBV11-2 and TRBJ2-5; D might be TRBD1 (6 bases). The assigned J gene may be wrong: the sequence end matches TRBJ2-7 better. The CDR3 totals 14 residues. The germline gives CDR1 SGHAT, CDR2 FQNNGV. The CDR3 sequence: CASSLGRGTYEQYF. The CDR3 DNA follows: TGTGCCAGCAGCTTAGGCAGGGGAACTTACGAGCAGTACTTC.

V usage is TRBV5-4 and J usage is TRBJ2-7; 9 nucleotides align to TRBD2. This CDR3 comprises 15 residues. CDR1 and CDR2 from the germline V gene are SGHNT and YYREEE (reference sequence). Losses at the gene ends were 1 base for V and 2 bases for J; bases not matched to a gene: 4. The CDR3 region has the DNA TGTGCCAGCAGCTTGATGCTAGCGGGACCCTACGAGCAGTACTTC. Amino acid sequence: CASSLMLAGPYEQYF.

The chain combines TRBV5-1 with TRBJ2-7, with D possibly being TRBD2 (6 bases). The germline gives CDR1 SGHRS, CDR2 YFSETQ. The CDR3 has 15 residues. V lost 4 bases and J 4 bases, leaving 18 bases between the germline ends. In DNA form, the CDR3 reads TGCGCCAGCAGCCCGCCCAACCTAGCGCCGTACGAGCAGTACTTC. Residues: CASSPPNLAPYEQYF. Combining the CDR3 with reference TRBV5-1 and TRBJ2-7 gives the whole variable domain KAGVTQTPRYLIKTRGQQVTLSCSPISGHRSVSWYQQTPGQGLQFLFEYFSETQRNKGNFPGRFSGRQFSNSRSEMNVSTLELGDSALYLCASSPPNLAPYEQYFGPGTRLTVT.

The chain is built from TRBV6-1 and TRBJ2-5; D is unresolved. V was cut by 10 bases and J by 5 bases, with 17 bases left in between. Germline CDR1 and CDR2: MNHNS and SASEGT. The CDR3 consists of 13 residues. CDR3 sequence reads: CATLGPGPETQYF. CDR3 DNA: TGTGCCACCCTAGGTCCGGGTCCGGAGACCCAGTACTTC.

There are a few counts of this clone. The J gene is TRBJ2-6, the V gene TRBV12-5; D remains unclear. This CDR3 spans 14 amino acids. V was trimmed by 5 bases and J by 0 bases, leaving 5 bases between them. Per germline, CDR1 LGHNT and CDR2 FRNRAP. The CDR3 spells CASGRSSGANVLTF. The CDR3 DNA reads TGTGCTAGTGGTAGGAGCTCTGGGGCCAACGTCCTGACTTTC.

The gene calls are TRBV19 and TRBJ1-2, with 7 bases fitting TRBD1. Germline CDR1 is LNHDA and CDR2 is SQIVND (reference sequence). The CDR3 is 17 residues long. V was pared by 6 bases and J by 0 bases, with 13 bases of the junction left unmatched. CDR3 protein: CASSLGDSNFANYGYTF. The CDR3 DNA reads TGTGCCAGTAGCCTGGGGGACAGCAATTTTGCTAACTATGGCTACACCTTC.

This clone was seen a few times. The rearrangement uses TRBV19 and TRBJ1-2; perhaps TRBD1 as D (5 bases). Trimming stripped 6 bases from V and 4 bases from J, with 24 bases between. CDR1 LNHDA and CDR2 SQIVND come from the germline V gene (reference sequence). This CDR3 is 17 amino acids long. CDR3 sequence reads: CASSNRIYRDFGYGYTF. CDR3 in DNA: TGTGCCAGTAGCAATCGAATCTACCGGGACTTCGGCTATGGCTACACCTTC.

The chain uses TRBV29-1 and TRBJ2-5, with 8 positions matching TRBD2. V shed 3 bases, J shed 5 bases, and the junction held 5 bases outside the gene matches. The germline gives CDR1 SQVTM, CDR2 ANQGSEA. The CDR3 totals 13 residues. This CDR3 is CSVDTTGGETQYF. In DNA form, the CDR3 reads TGCAGCGTTGATACGACGGGGGGGGAGACCCAGTACTTC.

This clone was counted a few times. The chain has TRBV25-1 and TRBJ2-3; perhaps TRBD2 as D (6 bases). Germline loops: CDR1 MGHDK, CDR2 SYGVNS. The V end was cut by 3 bases, the J end by 2 bases, with 18 bases between. This CDR3 is built from 17 residues. CDR3 coding DNA: TGTGCCAGCAGTGACGAGGGCGGGACTGAAACCACAGATACGCAGTATTTT. As protein: CASSDEGGTETTDTQYF.

V gene TRBV5-1 combines with J gene TRBJ2-1; TRBD2 is a possible D gene (6 bases). From germline, CDR1 is SGHRS and CDR2 YFSETQ. V was pared by 4 bases and J by 3 bases, with 20 bases between. This CDR3 region has 17 residues. The CDR3 here is CASSLPGDSYNYNEQFF. The CDR3 region has the DNA TGCGCCAGCAGCCTTCCCGGGGACTCCTACAACTACAATGAGCAGTTCTTC.

The chain joins TRBV28 to TRBJ2-6; weak D call: TRBD2 (6 bases). Germline CDR1 MDHEN, CDR2 SYDVKM. V lost 6 bases, J lost 4 bases, and 10 bases lay in between. The CDR3 is 14 residues long. CDR3 region: CASRGLAGANVLTF. CDR3 coding DNA: TGTGCCAGCAGGGGACTTGCAGGGGCCAACGTCCTGACTTTC.

This clone has a handful of counts. This rearrangement joins TRBV5-1 to TRBJ2-6; D is unclear. The germline V gene encodes CDR1 SGHRS and CDR2 YFSETQ. Trimming removed 4 bases from V and 0 bases from J, with 5 bases in between. This CDR3 is built from 14 residues. The CDR3 sequence: CASSPFSGANVLTF. CDR3 coding DNA: TGCGCCAGCAGCCCCTTCTCTGGGGCCAACGTCCTGACTTTC.

This clone was picked up one time. The gene calls are TRBV19 and TRBJ2-7; D might be TRBD2 (5 bases). This CDR3 region has 15 residues. Trimming shortened V by 3 bases and J by 2 bases, and 14 bases separated the two germline ends. Germline CDR1 and CDR2: LNHDA and SQIVND (reference sequence). The CDR3 region has the DNA TGTGCCAGTAGTATCCTCGGGGATCGGACCTACGAGCAGTACTTC. Encoded protein: CASSILGDRTYEQYF.

In this sample, this clone turned up a few times. The V call is TRBV5-1, the J call TRBJ2-7; possible D gene TRBD2, 6 bases. V was shortened by 0 bases and J by 0 bases, with 16 bases between the two germline ends. The CDR3 extends over 17 amino acids. Germline-derived CDR1 and CDR2 are SGHRS and YFSETQ. DNA of the CDR3: TGCGCCAGCAGCTTGGAGTTGGGGGGAACCAGCTCCTACGAGCAGTACTTC. Translating it yields CASSLELGGTSSYEQYF.

This clone was counted a few times. The V and J genes are TRBV2 and TRBJ2-5; 10 positions match TRBD2. After removal of 5 bases from V and 4 bases from J, the junction contained 4 bases not matched to a gene. The CDR3 consists of 14 residues. The germline V gene has CDR1 SNHLY and CDR2 FYNNEI. The CDR3, as DNA: TGTGCCAGCAGTTCTGGACTAGCGGCAGAGACCCAGTACTTC. Residues: CASSSGLAAETQYF.

The chain has TRBV6-6 and TRBJ2-1, with D perhaps matching TRBD1 (6 bases). The germline V gene has CDR1 MNHNY and CDR2 SVGAGI (reference sequence). With 8 bases removed from V and 10 bases from J, the gap between germline ends came to 18 bases. This CDR3 has 13 residues. CDR3 DNA sequence: TGTGCCAGCGGCAAATCAGGGGAGCCCGAGCAGTTCTTC. Encoded protein: CASGKSGEPEQFF.